Only one count was recorded for the clone carrying this T cell receptor (beta chain). The CDR3 covers 14 residues. Per the germline V gene, CDR1 is SGHTA and CDR2 is FQGTGA. With V trimmed by 8 bases and J by 6 bases, 7 bases remained unmatched. The table came from immunoSEQ multiplex PCR; TCRdb's copy has only in-frame clones and leaves some out. The profile shows tens of thousands of clones, 84% of them singletons. This entry comes from a study of OX40 agonist ivuxolimab in advanced cancers. At the level of the study: Patients were given ivuxolimab, an antibody that agonizes OX40 (CD134). Patient treatment consisted of intravenous ivuxolimab administration every 2 weeks at 0.01 to 10 mg/kg.

This chain links TRBV7-3 with TRBJ2-1; 10 bases are shared with TRBD2. The sample was CD4+ or CD8+ T cells sorted from blood, taken in a trial of the OX40 agonist ivuxolimab. The sequence was collected from an adult with an advanced solid tumor such as melanoma, head and neck, liver or kidney cancer. Written as DNA, the CDR3 is TGTGCCAGCGCCCGACTAGCGGGTGCCAATGAGCAGTTCTTC. Translated: CASARLAGANEQFF.